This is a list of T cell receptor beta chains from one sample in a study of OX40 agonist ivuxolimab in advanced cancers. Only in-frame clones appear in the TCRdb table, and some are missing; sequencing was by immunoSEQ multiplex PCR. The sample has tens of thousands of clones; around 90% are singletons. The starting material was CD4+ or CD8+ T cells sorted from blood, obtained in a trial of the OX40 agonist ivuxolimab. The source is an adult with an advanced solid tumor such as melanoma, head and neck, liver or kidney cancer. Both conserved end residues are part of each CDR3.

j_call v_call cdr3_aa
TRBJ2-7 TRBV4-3 CASSQSLAGGYEQYF
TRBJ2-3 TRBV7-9 CASSLVYGGGSTDTQYF
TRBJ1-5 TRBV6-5 CASRERQDRNQPQHF
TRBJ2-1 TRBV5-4 CASSLGGYNEQFF
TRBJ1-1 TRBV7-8 CASSQGHPSTEAFF
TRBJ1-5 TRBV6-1 CASSGRDSNQPQHF
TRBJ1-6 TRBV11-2 CASSLGQGRPPLHF
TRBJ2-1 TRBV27 CAVSGSDEQFF
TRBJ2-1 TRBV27 CASSPRPPSSYNEQFF
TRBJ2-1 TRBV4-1 CASSRRRVGEDEQFF
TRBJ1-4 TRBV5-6 CASNWAGNEKLFF
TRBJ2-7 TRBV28 CASSPRMTSYEQYF
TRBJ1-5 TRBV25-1 CASSEPGTVGNQPQHF
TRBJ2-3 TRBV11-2 CASSLEYSRTDTQYF
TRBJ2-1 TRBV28 CASMEGLAGAPYNEQFF
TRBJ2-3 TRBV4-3 CASSQIGSVFPDTQYF
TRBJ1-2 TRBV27 CASKHGLNYGYTF
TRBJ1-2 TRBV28 CASRLEPGPYGYTF
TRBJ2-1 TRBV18 CASSQPRTSGSYNEQFF
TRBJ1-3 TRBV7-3 CASSLSRQGLGNTIYF
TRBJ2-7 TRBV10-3 CAIRDSYEQYF
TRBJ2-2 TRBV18 CASSPRTSGSEELFF
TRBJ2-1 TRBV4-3 CASSQEWGITGGSYNEQFF